This TCR beta chain was obtained from a study of blood T cell repertoires in COVID-19. Sequencing was performed with immunoSEQ multiplex PCR; in TCRdb, only in-frame clones are kept and a portion is missing. The sample lists tens of thousands of clones, about 90% occurring once. The receptor was derived from a male donor with acute or convalescent COVID-19. Sequencing was done on a sample of peripheral blood.

CDR3 sequence (DNA): TGTGCCAGTAGTAGGGGGGAAAGTGGCAATCAGCCCCAGCATTTT. This encodes CASSRGESGNQPQHF. J is TRBJ1-5 and V is TRBV19; D might be TRBD1 (5 bases). The germline CDR1 and CDR2 sequences are LNHDA and SQIVND (reference sequence). This CDR3 region has 15 residues. The germline V and J ends were trimmed by 4 bases and 2 bases, with 12 bases remaining between them. The whole variable domain, remainder taken from reference TRBV19 and TRBJ1-5, is DGGITQSPKYLFRKEGQNVTLSCEQNLNHDAMYWYRQDPGQGLRLIYYSQIVNDFQKGDIAEGYSVSREKKESFPLTVTSAQKNPTAFYLCASSRGESGNQPQHFGDGTRLSIL.